Below, one T cell receptor (beta chain) is given with its context. V lost 6 bases, J lost 3 bases, and 14 bases lay in between. Germline CDR1 reads LNHDA; CDR2 reads SQIVND (reference sequence). The CDR3 runs to 14 residues. Survey-level TCR beta sequencing used the immunoSEQ assay. TCRdb's copy holds only in-frame clones and misses some; the assay was immunoSEQ multiplex PCR. The sample holds under 90,000 clones, approximately 92% seen once. This sequence originates from a man in his forties with rheumatoid arthritis. The sequencing sample was made of PBMCs. This rearrangement joins TRBV19 to TRBJ1-2, with D possibly matching TRBD1 (5 bases). CDR3 coding DNA: TGTGCCAGTAGCATCCCCGGAGGGGACTATGGCTACACCTTC. Its translation is CASSIPGGDYGYTF.